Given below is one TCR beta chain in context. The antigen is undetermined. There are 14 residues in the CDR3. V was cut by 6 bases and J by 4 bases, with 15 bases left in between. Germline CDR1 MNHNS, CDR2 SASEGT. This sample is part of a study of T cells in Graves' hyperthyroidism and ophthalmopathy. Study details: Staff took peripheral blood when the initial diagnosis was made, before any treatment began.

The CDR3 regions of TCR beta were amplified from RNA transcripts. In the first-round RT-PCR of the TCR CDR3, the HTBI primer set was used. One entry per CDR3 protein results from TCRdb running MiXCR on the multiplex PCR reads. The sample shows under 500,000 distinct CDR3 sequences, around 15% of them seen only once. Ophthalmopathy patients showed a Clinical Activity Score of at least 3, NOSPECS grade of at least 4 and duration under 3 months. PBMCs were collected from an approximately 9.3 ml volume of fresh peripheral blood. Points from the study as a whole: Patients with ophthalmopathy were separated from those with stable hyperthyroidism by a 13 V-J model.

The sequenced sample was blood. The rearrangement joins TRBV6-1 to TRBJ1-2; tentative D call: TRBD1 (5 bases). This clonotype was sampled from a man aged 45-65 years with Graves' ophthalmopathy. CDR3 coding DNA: TGTGCCAGCAGAACAGGAGGGGCGCGCTATGGCTACACCTTC. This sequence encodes CASRTGGARYGYTF.